This record covers a single T cell receptor (beta chain). Its antigen is not yet known. No much larger clone exists at a distance of one base, and base qualities are not known. The sample originates from a study of T cell clonotyping in hematopoietic cell transplantation (dated by TCRdb to the early 2020s). Background on the whole study: Blood from recipients was drawn roughly 28 days before transplant, then again at days 30, 100 and 180 after transplant. Patients were recruited between September 2015 and January 2017 and followed until September 2020 or death. In the study, 135 blood samples were gathered from roughly 35 consecutive transplant recipients and their related donors. Overall study outcomes, separate from this receptor: Broader posttransplant TCR repertoire diversity was predicted by donor and pretransplant recipient Inverse Simpson Index values. After transplant, TCR diversity in recipients dropped, and pathologically expanded clonotypes climbed progressively between day 30 and day 180. Overlap with donor repertoires was found for only a small fraction of recipient repertoires, with over 95% found to appear de novo at the given depth. The sample size was limited, and CD4 and CD8 repertoire contributions could not be separated because cells were not sorted.

V is cut by 7 bases and J by 0 bases, and the space between the germline ends is 13 bases. The CDR3 runs 14 amino acids, cysteine and phenylalanine included. Only the CDR3 region is kept as DNA, spanning 42 bases read in frame from base 1. From a lookup of the germline V gene, CDR1 and CDR2 are SNHLY and FYNNEI. Nuclei Lysis Solution was used to extract genomic DNA from fresh or cryopreserved unfractionated peripheral blood mononuclear cells. The immunoSEQ assay, a bias-controlled multiplex PCR with V- and J-specific primers, was used to amplify TCR beta CDR3 regions from genomic DNA. A proprietary barcode and Illumina adapter sequences were added to the CDR3 amplicons in a second PCR step. CDR3 libraries were sequenced on an Illumina MiSeq instrument. The authors' analysis ran thus. Export and quality control were handled in immunoSEQ Analyzer 3.0, while downstream analyses relied on R Bioconductor and Immunarch. Only productive rearrangements within the normalized downsampled data set were used in the calculation of repertoire metrics. In the normalized cohort, a clonotype counted as pathologically expanded if the clonotype was larger than 5 templates. The Inverse Simpson Index was used to measure repertoire diversity. The non-normalized data set was used for CMV-specificity analyses so that all clonotypes could be captured. TCRdb provides this immuneACCESS table in a form limited to in-frame rearrangements. Some clones are lacking; in checked studies, under half of them reflect an unresolved V gene, and why the rest are absent is not known. V and J calls and clone size come straight from that table; D and trimming were deduced from the DNA. Counted in this sample were about 15,000 clones; around 62% of them appeared once. Approximately 9.8% of the sample belongs to the ten largest clones.

In this chain, TRBV2 is recombined with TRBJ2-7, and the D gene may be TRBD2, 5 bases matching. The clonotype comes from a human donor who either received an allogeneic hematopoietic cell transplant for a myeloid malignancy or was a related donor (not recorded which). Some clones in this sample may be carry-over from other donors' samples. Sequenced sample: PBMCs. The base sequence is TGTGCCAGCAACTTCGGGGAGACCTCCTACGAGCAGTACTTC. Its translation is CASNFGETSYEQYF. Full variable domain (CDR3 extended with the reference TRBV2 and TRBJ2-7 proteins): EPEVTQTPSHQVTQMGQEVILRCVPISNHLYFYWYRQILGQKVEFLVSFYNNEISEKSEIFDDQFSVERPDGSNFTLKIRSTKLEDSAMYFCASNFGETSYEQYFGPGTRLTVT.